The clone carrying this T cell receptor beta chain was counted a few times. The antigen remains undetermined. The entry originates in a study of PD-L1 blockade in urothelial cancer. Whole-study results and caveats: Enhanced expansion of tumor-associated blood clones at 3 weeks characterized durable-benefit patients.

TCRdb keeps only in-frame clones here, not all; method: immunoSEQ multiplex PCR. The table includes 30,000 to 45,000 clones, about 86% detected once. Germline-derived CDR1 and CDR2 are MDHEN and SYDVKM. The CDR3 totals 17 residues. The V segment lost 6 bases and the J segment 14 bases; nucleotides outside the gene matches: 18. Diagnoses among patients were locally advanced or metastatic urothelial carcinoma. Individual patients had between 1 and 8 samples, taken pretreatment and on-treatment. The clonotype was recovered from a man aged 55 to 70 with urothelial cancer. The rearrangement uses TRBV28 and TRBJ2-1; 14 nucleotides align to TRBD2. Source: PBMCs, taken around atezolizumab (anti-PD-L1) treatment. The CDR3 nucleotides read TGTGCCAGCAGCAACTCTGGACTAGCGGGAGGAGATGGAGTGGAGTTCTTC. Amino acid sequence: CASSNSGLAGGDGVEFF.